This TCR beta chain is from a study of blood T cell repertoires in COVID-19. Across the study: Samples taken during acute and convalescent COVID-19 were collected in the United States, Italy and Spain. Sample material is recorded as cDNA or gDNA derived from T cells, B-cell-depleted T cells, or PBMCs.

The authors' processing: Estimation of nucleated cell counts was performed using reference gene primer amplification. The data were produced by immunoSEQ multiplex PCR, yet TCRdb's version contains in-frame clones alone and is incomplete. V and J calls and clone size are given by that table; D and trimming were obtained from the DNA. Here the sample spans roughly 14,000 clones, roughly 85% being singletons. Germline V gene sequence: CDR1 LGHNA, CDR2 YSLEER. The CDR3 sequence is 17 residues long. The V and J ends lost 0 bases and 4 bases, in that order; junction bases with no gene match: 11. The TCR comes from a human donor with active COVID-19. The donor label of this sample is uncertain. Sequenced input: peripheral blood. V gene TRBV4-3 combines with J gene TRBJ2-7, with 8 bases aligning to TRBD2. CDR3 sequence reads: CASSQEKVLAGLYEQYF. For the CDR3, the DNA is TGCGCCAGCAGCCAAGAGAAAGTCCTAGCGGGCCTATACGAGCAGTACTTC.